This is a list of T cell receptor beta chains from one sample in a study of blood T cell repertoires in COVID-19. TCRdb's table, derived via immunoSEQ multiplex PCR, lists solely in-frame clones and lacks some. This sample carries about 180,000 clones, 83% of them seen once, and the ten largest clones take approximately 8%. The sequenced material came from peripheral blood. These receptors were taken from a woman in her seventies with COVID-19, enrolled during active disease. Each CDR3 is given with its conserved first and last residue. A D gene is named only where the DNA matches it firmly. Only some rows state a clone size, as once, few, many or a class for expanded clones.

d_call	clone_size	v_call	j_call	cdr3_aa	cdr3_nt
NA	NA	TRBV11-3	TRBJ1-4	CASSLEYSWGRTTSSNEKLFF	TGTGCCAGCAGCTTAGAATATTCATGGGGCAGGACCACATCGTCTAATGAAAAACTGTTTTTT
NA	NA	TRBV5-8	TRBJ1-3	CASSLSTAGNTIYF	TGTGCCAGCAGCTTGTCAACAGCTGGAAACACCATATATTTT
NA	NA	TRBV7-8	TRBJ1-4	CASSSWTAGDEKLFF	TGTGCCAGCAGCTCCTGGACAGCCGGTGATGAAAAACTGTTTTTT
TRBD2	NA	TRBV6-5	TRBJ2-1	CASRPPGLGNNEQFF	TGTGCCAGCAGACCTCCGGGACTAGGAAACAATGAGCAGTTCTTC
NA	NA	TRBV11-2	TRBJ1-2	CASSPEVSGYTF	TGTGCCAGCAGCCCAGAGGTATCCGGCTACACCTTC
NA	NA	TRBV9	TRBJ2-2	CASSVGQAPGELFF	TGTGCCAGCAGCGTAGGACAGGCCCCCGGGGAGCTGTTTTTT
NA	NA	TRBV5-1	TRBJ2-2	CASSSNKNTGELFF	TGCGCCAGCAGCTCGAACAAAAACACCGGGGAGCTGTTTTTT
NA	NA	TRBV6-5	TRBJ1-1	CASSLAGLTEAFF	TGTGCCAGCAGTTTGGCCGGGTTGACTGAAGCTTTCTTT
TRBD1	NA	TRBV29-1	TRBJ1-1	CSVLSRGQRMNTEAFF	TGCAGCGTTTTATCGAGGGGACAGCGCATGAACACTGAAGCTTTCTTT
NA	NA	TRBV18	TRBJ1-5	CASSLGGLGNQPQHF	TGTGCCAGCTCACTCGGAGGACTTGGCAATCAGCCCCAGCATTTT
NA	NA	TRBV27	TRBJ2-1	CASGFTGMNNEQFF	TGTGCCAGCGGATTTACAGGGATGAACAATGAGCAGTTCTTC
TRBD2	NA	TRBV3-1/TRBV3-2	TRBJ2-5	CASSPYSSGRGETQYF	TGTGCCAGCAGCCCCTATTCGAGCGGGAGAGGAGAGACCCAGTACTTC
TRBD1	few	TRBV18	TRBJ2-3	CASSAGTGGKDTQYF	TGTGCCAGCTCAGCTGGGACAGGGGGGAAAGATACGCAGTATTTT
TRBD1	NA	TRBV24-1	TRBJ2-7	CATSDSTGGVYEQYF	TGTGCCACCAGTGATTCGACAGGGGGGGTATACGAGCAGTACTTC
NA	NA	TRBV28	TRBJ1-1	CASSSQQSLNTEAFF	TGTGCCAGCAGTTCTCAACAGTCGCTCAACACTGAAGCTTTCTTT
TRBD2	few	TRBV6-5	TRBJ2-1	CASSYSGTMAYNEQFF	TGTGCCAGCAGTTACTCCGGGACTATGGCCTACAATGAGCAGTTCTTC
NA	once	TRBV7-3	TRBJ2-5	CASSLPGAGQETQYF	TGTGCCAGCAGCTTACCAGGGGCAGGGCAAGAGACCCAGTACTTC
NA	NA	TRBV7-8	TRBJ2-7	CASGNSYEQYF	TGTGCCTCGGGGAACAGCTACGAGCAGTACTTC
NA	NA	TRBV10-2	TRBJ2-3	CASSETKTDTQYF	TGCGCCAGCAGTGAGACTAAAACAGATACGCAGTATTTT
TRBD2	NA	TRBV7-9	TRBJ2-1	CASSPRGGSWYNEQFF	TGTGCCAGCAGCCCCCGGGGGGGGAGTTGGTACAATGAGCAGTTCTTC
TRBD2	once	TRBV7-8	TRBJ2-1	CASSLRTSPRGHNEQFF	TGTGCCAGCAGCTTACGGACTAGCCCGAGGGGCCACAATGAGCAGTTCTTC
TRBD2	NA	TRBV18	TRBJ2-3	CASSGLVTDTQYF	TGTGCCAGCTCGGGACTAGTCACAGATACGCAGTATTTT
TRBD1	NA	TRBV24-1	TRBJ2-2	CATSESGGRGELFF	TGTGCCACCAGTGAATCAGGGGGCCGCGGGGAGCTGTTTTTT
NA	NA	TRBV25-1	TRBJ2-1	CASMEGANEQFF	TGTGCCAGCATGGAGGGGGCAAATGAGCAGTTCTTC
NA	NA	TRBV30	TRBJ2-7	CAFGGTSEQYF	TGTGCCTTCGGGGGAACCTCCGAGCAGTACTTC
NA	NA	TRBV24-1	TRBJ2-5	CATSVGGGRPITETQYF	TGTGCCACCAGTGTGGGTGGGGGCCGTCCGATAACGGAGACCCAGTACTTC
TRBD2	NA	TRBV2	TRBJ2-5	CASSESSAGVGETQYF	TGTGCCAGCAGTGAATCGTCGGCGGGAGTTGGGGAGACCCAGTACTTC
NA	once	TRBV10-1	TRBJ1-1	CASSERLGDTEAFF	TGCGCCAGCAGTGAGCGGCTGGGAGACACTGAAGCTTTCTTT
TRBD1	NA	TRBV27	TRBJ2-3	CAAQPLTGGRGDTQYF	TGTGCCGCCCAACCTTTAACAGGGGGAAGGGGAGATACGCAGTATTTT
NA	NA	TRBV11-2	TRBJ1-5	CASSSTGGAPGQPQHF	TGTGCCAGCAGCTCCACCGGGGGGGCCCCCGGGCAGCCCCAGCATTTT
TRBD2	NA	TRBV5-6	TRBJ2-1	CASSYGTSVRQWYEQFF	TGTGCCAGCAGCTATGGGACTAGCGTGAGGCAATGGTATGAGCAGTTCTTC
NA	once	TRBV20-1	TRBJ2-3	CSARDRLSQSF	TGCAGTGCTAGAGATCGGTTATCACAGAGTTTC
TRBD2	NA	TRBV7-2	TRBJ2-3	CASRWEGGPTDTQYF	TGTGCCAGCAGATGGGAGGGAGGACCCACAGATACGCAGTATTTT
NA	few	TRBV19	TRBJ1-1	CASSPAGAENTEAFF	TGTGCCAGTAGCCCTGCAGGGGCCGAGAACACTGAAGCTTTCTTT
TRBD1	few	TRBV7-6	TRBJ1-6	CASSLGQGYNSPLHF	TGTGCCAGCAGCTTAGGACAGGGATATAATTCACCCCTCCACTTT
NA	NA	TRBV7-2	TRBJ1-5	CASSSRSNQPQHF	TGTGCCAGCAGCTCCCGGAGCAATCAGCCCCAGCATTTT
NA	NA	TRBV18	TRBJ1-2	CASSPRREAGYGYTF	TGTGCCAGCTCACCAAGGAGGGAGGCAGGCTATGGCTACACCTTC
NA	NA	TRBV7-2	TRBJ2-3	CASSPDRVDTQYF	TGTGCCAGCAGCCCCGATCGAGTAGATACGCAGTATTTT